The T cell receptor (beta chain) under discussion was sequenced for a study of blood T cell repertoires in COVID-19. The CDR3 consists of 16 residues. In germline, CDR1 is SGHRS, CDR2 YFSETQ. Trimming removed 4 bases from V and 5 bases from J, with 16 bases in between. Authors' processing steps: Amplified reference gene primers provided the basis for estimating nucleated cell counts. Only in-frame clones appear in the TCRdb table, and some are missing; sequencing was by immunoSEQ multiplex PCR. Clonal size and the V and J genes are those of that table, whereas D and trimming came from the DNA. The sample has approximately 290,000 clones, 75% to 90% seen once; the top ten hold 3.5% to 5.5%. Those enrolled, adults aged about 18 to 89 years, came from 20 to 25 US areas. Cohort assignment relied on participant-reported clinical history. Two negative PCRs, clearance, or symptom resolution were required of recovered Cohort 3 donors.

The sequenced material came from PBMCs or T cells enriched from blood (not recorded which). The sequence derives from a woman aged 25 to 45 who had recovered from COVID-19. This chain connects TRBV5-1 to TRBJ2-6; perhaps TRBD2 as D (5 bases). CDR3 DNA: TGCGCCAGCAGCCCATTCTCTACGGGGAGGGCCAACGTCCTGACTTTC. Encoded protein: CASSPFSTGRANVLTF.